This T cell receptor (beta chain) is from a study of CD8 T cells in ankylosing spondylitis. This clonotype appeared a single time. This CDR3 comprises 15 residues. The germline gives CDR1 SGHTA, CDR2 FQGNSA. V lost 5 bases to trimming and J lost 3 bases; unmatched junction nucleotides: 7. Via MiXCR, TCRdb re-called the 5' RACE reads, giving one row per CDR3 protein. The sample yields 340,000 or so distinct CDR3 sequences, approximately 15% seen once. The chain employs TRBV7-2 and TRBJ2-7; 10 bases match TRBD2. The receptor was isolated from a male donor with ankylosing spondylitis or in good health (not recorded which). The material sequenced was blood, either unsorted or a sorted T cell fraction (not recorded which). CDR3 coding DNA: TGTGCCAGCAGCATTCTAGCGGGAGCGGTCTACGAGCAGTACTTC. Translation gives CASSILAGAVYEQYF.